What follows are 13 T cell receptor beta chains derived from one specimen sequenced in a study of blood T cell repertoires in COVID-19. Generated by immunoSEQ multiplex PCR, the TCRdb table keeps only in-frame clones and is missing some. The repertoire holds around 18,000 clones, with approximately 80% as singletons. Material: peripheral blood. The origin of the receptors is an older man with COVID-19, enrolled during active disease.

CDR3 DNA sequence: TGTGCCAGCAGCCAAGCAGCGGGGGGCGCTGAGCAGTTCTTC. It codes for CASSQAAGGAEQFF. V usage is TRBV3-1 (or the pseudogene TRBV3-2) and J usage is TRBJ2-1; TRBD2 matches 9 bases. The CDR3 contains 14 residues. The germline gives CDR1 LGHDT, CDR2 YNNKEL (reference sequence). Trimming removed 1 base from V and 9 bases from J; junction bases left unmatched: 4.

V and J are TRBV12-3 or TRBV12-4 and TRBJ1-1, with a weak D call TRBD1 (6 bases). Trimming removed 6 bases at V and 6 bases at J, with 8 bases between. The CDR3 consists of 11 residues. CDR3 residues: CASRRQAEAFF. CDR3 bases: TGTGCCAGCAGGAGACAGGCTGAAGCTTTCTTT.

V gene TRBV11-2 combines with J gene TRBJ1-1; weak D call: TRBD1 (5 bases). V dropped 7 bases and J dropped 4 bases, with 19 bases sitting between them. Germline lookup yields CDR1 SGHAT and CDR2 FQNNGV. The CDR3 length is 15 residues. The CDR3 nucleotides are TGTGCCAGCAAGTATGTAAGGGGTTACAGCACTGAAGCTTTCTTT. It encodes CASKYVRGYSTEAFF.

The gene calls are TRBV7-2 and TRBJ2-7; D remains unclear. In germline, CDR1 is SGHTA, CDR2 FQGNSA. Trimming left V 0 bases short and J 4 bases short, with 13 bases between. The CDR3 length is 15 residues. The chain's CDR3 is CASSLAWVLGYEQYF. DNA for the CDR3: TGTGCCAGCAGCTTAGCGTGGGTCCTCGGGTACGAGCAGTACTTC.

The V and J genes are TRBV12-3 or TRBV12-4 and TRBJ2-1, with D maybe TRBD2 (6 bases). Trimming pared 4 bases from V and 10 bases from J, leaving 11 bases between. CDR3 length: 12 residues. The CDR3: CASSSWEDEQFF. The CDR3 bases are TGTGCCAGCAGTTCCTGGGAGGACGAGCAGTTCTTC.

This sequence joins TRBV5-1 and TRBJ2-7; TRBD1 matches at 10 bases. J lost 6 bases, V lost 5 bases, and 11 bases had no gene match. Per the germline V gene, CDR1 is SGHRS and CDR2 is YFSETQ. The CDR3 totals 15 residues. CDR3 loop: CASRPSGTGDGEQYF. As DNA, the CDR3 is TGCGCCAGCAGACCCTCCGGGACAGGGGACGGCGAGCAGTACTTC.

This sequence joins TRBV19 and TRBJ1-2; unclear D gene. CDR1 is LNHDA and CDR2 is SQIVND in the germline V gene (reference sequence). This CDR3 is built from 14 residues. The ends were cut back, 1 base at V and 0 bases at J, with 6 bases in the middle. The CDR3 region is CASSIGRANYGYTF. The CDR3, as DNA: TGTGCCAGTAGTATAGGGAGAGCTAACTATGGCTACACCTTC.

The gene calls are TRBV5-4 and TRBJ2-7, with D possibly TRBD1 on 7 matching bases. The CDR3 runs to 16 residues. Trimming removed 6 bases from V and 2 bases from J, with 21 bases in between. CDR1 SGHNT and CDR2 YYREEE come from the germline V gene (reference sequence). The CDR3 region has the DNA TGTGCCAGCACCCCGGCAGGGGGGTCCCTTACCTACGAGCAGTACTTC. It yields the protein CASTPAGGSLTYEQYF.

This clone was found once. The chain joins TRBV5-5 to TRBJ1-1; D perhaps matches TRBD1 (5 bases). CDR3 length: 13 amino acids. V lost 2 bases to trimming and J lost 1 base, with 6 bases between them. Germline assignment: CDR1 SGHKS and CDR2 YYEKEE (reference sequence). CDR3 sequence: CASSLRGNTEAFF. CDR3 nucleotide sequence: TGTGCCAGCAGCTTAAGGGGGAACACTGAAGCTTTCTTT. The full variable domain, with the rest looked up from reference TRBV5-5 and TRBJ1-1, is DAGVTQSPTHLIKTRGQQVTLRCSPISGHKSVSWYQQVLGQGPQFIFQYYEKEERGRGNFPDRFSARQFPNYSSELNVNALLLGDSALYLCASSLRGNTEAFFGQGTRLTVV.

The chain links TRBV5-1 to TRBJ2-2; D possibly corresponds to TRBD1 (6 bases). This CDR3 is built from 15 residues. Trimming took 4 bases from V and 3 from J, leaving 13 bases between them. Germline CDR1 and CDR2: SGHRS and YFSETQ. DNA for the CDR3: TGCGCCAGCAGCATCACCACAGGGTACACCGGGGAGCTGTTTTTT. Its translation is CASSITTGYTGELFF.

The chain employs TRBV11-2 and TRBJ1-1; tentative D call: TRBD1 (6 bases). Germline V lookup: CDR1 SGHAT, CDR2 FQNNGV. Trimming removed 2 bases from V and 0 bases from J, with 10 bases in between. The CDR3 contains 15 residues. The DNA of the CDR3 is TGTGCCAGCAGCTTACTTACAGGGTTGAACACTGAAGCTTTCTTT. Its translation: CASSLLTGLNTEAFF.

The chain joins TRBV5-1 to TRBJ2-7; no clear D gene. CDR3 length: 13 amino acids. CDR1 SGHRS and CDR2 YFSETQ come from the germline V gene. Trimming took 1 base from V and 2 from J, leaving 7 bases between them. DNA for the CDR3: TGCGCCAGCAGCTTGCGGCTAGCCTACGAGCAGTACTTC. This sequence encodes CASSLRLAYEQYF.

This chain joins TRBV28 and TRBJ2-5, with 8 positions matching TRBD2. Germline assignment: CDR1 MDHEN and CDR2 SYDVKM. V dropped 2 bases and J dropped 5; count of bases not matched to a gene: 4. This CDR3 region has 14 residues. CDR3 DNA: TGTGCCAGCAGTTTAGCGGGGGGCGGGGAGACCCAGTACTTC. Residues: CASSLAGGGETQYF. Drawing the rest from reference TRBV28 and TRBJ2-5, the complete variable domain is DVKVTQSSRYLVKRTGEKVFLECVQDMDHENMFWYRQDPGLGLRLIYFSYDVKMKEKGDIPEGYSVSREKKERFSLILESASTNQTSMYLCASSLAGGGETQYFGPGTRLLVL.